These T cell receptor beta chains were read from a single sample in a study of cytomegalovirus exposure and HLA in healthy donors. The assay was immunoSEQ multiplex PCR, and TCRdb's table has in-frame clones only and misses some. Recorded for this sample: around 140,000 clones. Specimen: PBMCs. The origin of the receptors is a woman in her forties in good health and CMV-seropositive. Each CDR3 is given with its conserved first and last residue. The D gene is left open where the match is weak.

V gene	D gene	J gene	CDR3 DNA	CDR3 protein
TRBV5-4	.	TRBJ2-5	TGTGCCAGCAGCCGGGATAGGACAGATCAAGAGACCCAGTACTTC	CASSRDRTDQETQYF
TRBV5-1	TRBD1	TRBJ2-7	TGCGCCAGCAGCGACCCCGGGACAGGGGTGTGGAACGAGCAGTACTTC	CASSDPGTGVWNEQYF
TRBV5-1	.	TRBJ1-1	TGCGCCAGCAGCGAAACCGGGACAAAGAACACTGAAGCTTTCTTT	CASSETGTKNTEAFF
TRBV18	.	TRBJ1-2	TGTGCCAGCTCACCCCCAGGGATAGCTAACTATGGCTACACCTTC	CASSPPGIANYGYTF
TRBV7-2	TRBD2	TRBJ2-1	TGTGCCAGCAGCTTCACCGGACTAGCGGGAGATGAGCAGTTCTTC	CASSFTGLAGDEQFF
TRBV27	.	TRBJ1-5	TGTGCCAGCAGTTTATCGGGGCCTCATATTAGTCAGCCCCAGCATTTT	CASSLSGPHISQPQHF
TRBV5-1	.	TRBJ2-5	TGCGCCAGCAGCTCCCGGAGTCCGTCAGAGACCCAGTACTTC	CASSSRSPSETQYF
TRBV2	TRBD2	TRBJ2-7	TGTGCCAGCAGCGAGAGGGTACTAGCGGAGCTCTACGAGCAGTACTTC	CASSERVLAELYEQYF
TRBV7-2	.	TRBJ1-1	TGTGCCAGCAGCTCCCCAGGGACTCCCGAAGCTTTCTTT	CASSSPGTPEAFF
TRBV29-1	.	TRBJ2-5	TGCAGCGTCTCGCGGGAGACCCAGTACTTC	CSVSRETQYF
TRBV7-3	.	TRBJ1-1	TGTGCCAGCAGCGCACGGGAGGGGACTGAAGCTTTCTTT	CASSAREGTEAFF
TRBV29-1	.	TRBJ2-4	TGCAGCGTTGTACTGGCAAGCGGAAACATTCAGTACTTC	CSVVLASGNIQYF
TRBV2	.	TRBJ2-3	TGTGCCAGCGCGGGCCACACAGATACGCAGTATTTT	CASAGHTDTQYF
TRBV28	.	TRBJ2-7	TGTGCCAGCAGTTTATTAGCTCAGTTGTCCTACGAGCAGTACTTC	CASSLLAQLSYEQYF
TRBV11-2	.	TRBJ2-2	TGTGCCAGCAGCTTCCGGGGGGCGTTCGAGTCCGGGGAGCTGTTTTTT	CASSFRGAFESGELFF
TRBV27	TRBD2	TRBJ2-7	TGTGCCAGCAGTTCAAGACTAGCGGAGCTCGACGAGCAGTACTTC	CASSSRLAELDEQYF
TRBV5-1	TRBD2	TRBJ2-1	TGCGCCAGCAGCTTGGCGGGACTAGCGGGTAACAATGAGCAGTTCTTC	CASSLAGLAGNNEQFF
TRBV5-1	.	TRBJ2-3	TGCGCCAGCCTAGCTTTGTCTAGCACAGATACGCAGTATTTT	CASLALSSTDTQYF
TRBV11-1	.	TRBJ1-2	TGTGCCAGCAGCTTAGCCGGGTCGCTCTATGGCTACACCTTC	CASSLAGSLYGYTF
TRBV18	TRBD2	TRBJ2-1	TGTGCCAGCTCACGGGGGTTAGCGGGAGCCAATGAGCAGTTCTTC	CASSRGLAGANEQFF
TRBV5-1	TRBD1	TRBJ1-3	TGCGCCAGAACCAAGGGACAGTCCAGAAACACCATATATTTT	CARTKGQSRNTIYF
TRBV19	.	TRBJ2-3	TGTGCCAGTAGTATGTCCGTAGGAGACACAGATACGCAGTATTTT	CASSMSVGDTDTQYF
TRBV6-1	TRBD1	TRBJ1-4	TGTGCCAGCAGTGACTCGGGACAGCTTGTGGAAAAACTGTTTTTT	CASSDSGQLVEKLFF
TRBV19	.	TRBJ2-5	TGTGCCAGTAGCTCGACCAGGACAGTGGAGACCCAGTACTTC	CASSSTRTVETQYF
TRBV9	TRBD1	TRBJ2-5	TGTGCCACGACCCCGGGACAGGGAGATCTGGAGACCCAGTACTTC	CATTPGQGDLETQYF
TRBV7-3	.	TRBJ1-4	TGTGCCAGCAGCTTAATGGCCAGGGTTACAACTAATGAAAAACTGTTTTTT	CASSLMARVTTNEKLFF
TRBV6-1	.	TRBJ1-1	TGTGCCAGCAGTCCACGGGAGTATAACACTGAAGCTTTCTTT	CASSPREYNTEAFF
TRBV28	TRBD2	TRBJ2-1	TGTGCCAGTGGGGGGGGACTAGCGGCACCTTCATACAATGAGCAGTTCTTC	CASGGGLAAPSYNEQFF
TRBV9	TRBD1	TRBJ2-2	TGTGCCAGCAACGCCCGCCGGGGGACAGGCGGCTGGACCGGGGAGCTGTTTTTT	CASNARRGTGGWTGELFF
TRBV6-1	TRBD2	TRBJ2-7	TGTGCCAGCAGTGGGACTAGCGGGAAGGGTCGGGAGCAGTACTTC	CASSGTSGKGREQYF
TRBV19	TRBD1	TRBJ2-3	TGTGCCAGTAGTACCTTGGACAGGGCGCTTATAGATACGCAGTATTTT	CASSTLDRALIDTQYF
TRBV19	TRBD2	TRBJ2-1	TGTGCCAGTACCGGGACTAGCGGGACGAATGAGCAGTTCTTC	CASTGTSGTNEQFF
TRBV5-1	TRBD1	TRBJ1-1	TGCGCCAGCAGCCGAGACAGGGGGAACACTGAAGCTTTCTTT	CASSRDRGNTEAFF
TRBV7-9	.	TRBJ1-1	TGTGCCAGCAGCTTACTGACAGCTATGAACACTGAAGCTTTCTTT	CASSLLTAMNTEAFF
TRBV15	TRBD2	TRBJ2-3	TGTGCCACCAGCCGTAGCGGGAGTTCAGATACGCAGTATTTT	CATSRSGSSDTQYF
TRBV27	.	TRBJ1-2	TGTGCCAGCAGTTTATCCCTCAACTATGGCTACACCTTC	CASSLSLNYGYTF
TRBV14	TRBD2	TRBJ2-2	TGTGCCAGCAGCGAAGGGGTTGGCGGGAGTAATACCGGGGAGCTGTTTTTT	CASSEGVGGSNTGELFF
TRBV4-3	.	TRBJ2-1	TGCGCCAGCAGCCAAGATATGGGGAGCAATGAGCAGTTCTTC	CASSQDMGSNEQFF
TRBV6-1	.	TRBJ2-1	TGTGCCAGCGTAGTCCCAAACTACAATGAGCAGTTCTTC	CASVVPNYNEQFF
TRBV5-1	.	TRBJ2-1	TGCGCCAGCAGCTTGGACCTTCTAGGTGAGCAGTTCTTC	CASSLDLLGEQFF
TRBV5-1	TRBD2	TRBJ2-1	TGCGCCAGCAGCTTGGGACTAGCGGGAATGAATGAGCAGTTCTTC	CASSLGLAGMNEQFF
TRBV19	TRBD1	TRBJ2-7	TGTGCCAGTAGCCTGGGACAGGCTCTTTCCTACGAGCAGTACTTC	CASSLGQALSYEQYF
TRBV2	TRBD2	TRBJ2-3	TGTGCCAGCAGGGGGACTAGCGGGAGCACAGATACGCAGTATTTT	CASRGTSGSTDTQYF
TRBV28	.	TRBJ1-1	TGTGCCAGCAGTTCGGTCGGGGCTGAAGCTTTCTTT	CASSSVGAEAFF
TRBV6-1	.	TRBJ2-2	TGTGCCAGCGACGAGGGGAACACCGGGGAGCTGTTTTTT	CASDEGNTGELFF
TRBV5-4	TRBD1	TRBJ2-4	TGTGCCAGCAGCTTGGCAGGGGGCATTCAGTACTTC	CASSLAGGIQYF
TRBV7-9	.	TRBJ2-1	TGTGCCAGCGGACAGCTATACAATGAGCAGTTCTTC	CASGQLYNEQFF
TRBV5-1	.	TRBJ1-5	TGCGCCAGCAGCCCCCTAGAGGGCGGGAATCAGCCCCAGCATTTT	CASSPLEGGNQPQHF
TRBV6-6	.	TRBJ1-5	TGTGCCAGCAGTTACAGACAGGAGCATCAGCCCCAGCATTTT	CASSYRQEHQPQHF
TRBV30	.	TRBJ1-5	TGTGCCTGGAGTGTACTGGGGGGAAATAGCAATCAGCCCCAGCATTTT	CAWSVLGGNSNQPQHF
TRBV28	.	TRBJ1-5	TGTGCCAGCAGCTCCTATAGCCAGCCCCAGCATTTT	CASSSYSQPQHF
TRBV4-1	.	TRBJ2-1	TGCGCCAGCAGCCAGGGCGTAACCAATGAGCAGTTCTTC	CASSQGVTNEQFF
TRBV5-4	TRBD2	TRBJ2-7	TGTGCCAGCAGCTTGGCCGGGACTATCTCCTACGAGCAGTACTTC	CASSLAGTISYEQYF
TRBV7-9	.	TRBJ2-6	TGTGCCAGCTCGTTCTGGGACACCATTGTCGGGGCCAACGTCCTGACTTTC	CASSFWDTIVGANVLTF